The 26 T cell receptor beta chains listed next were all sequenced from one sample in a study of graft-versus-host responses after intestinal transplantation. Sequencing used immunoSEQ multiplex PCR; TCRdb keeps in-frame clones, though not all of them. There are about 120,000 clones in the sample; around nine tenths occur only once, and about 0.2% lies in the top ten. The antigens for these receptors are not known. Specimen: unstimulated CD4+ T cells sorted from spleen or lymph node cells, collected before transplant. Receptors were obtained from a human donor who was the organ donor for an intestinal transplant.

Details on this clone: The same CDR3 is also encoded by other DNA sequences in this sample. The DNA of the CDR3 is TGCAGTGCCGAAGGCACAGATACGCAGTATTTT. Translation gives CSAEGTDTQYF. The rearrangement joins TRBV20-1 to TRBJ2-3; D ambiguous. With 6 bases removed from V and 1 base from J, the gap between germline ends came to 5 bases. Germline loops: CDR1 DFQATT, CDR2 SNEGSKA (reference sequence). The CDR3 is 11 residues long.

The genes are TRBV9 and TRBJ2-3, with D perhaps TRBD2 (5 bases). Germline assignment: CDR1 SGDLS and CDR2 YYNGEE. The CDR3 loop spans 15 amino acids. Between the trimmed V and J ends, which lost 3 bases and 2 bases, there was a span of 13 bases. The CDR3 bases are TGTGCCAGCAGCGCACACCTGAGGGCCACAGATACGCAGTATTTT. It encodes CASSAHLRATDTQYF.

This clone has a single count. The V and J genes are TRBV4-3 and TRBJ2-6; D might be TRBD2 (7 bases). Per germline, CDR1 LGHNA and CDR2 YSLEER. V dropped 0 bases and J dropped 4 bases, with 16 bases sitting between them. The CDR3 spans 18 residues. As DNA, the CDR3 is TGCGCCAGCAGCCAAGAGGCCCCCGGGGGGCTCGGGGCCAACGTCCTGACTTTC. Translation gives CASSQEAPGGLGANVLTF.

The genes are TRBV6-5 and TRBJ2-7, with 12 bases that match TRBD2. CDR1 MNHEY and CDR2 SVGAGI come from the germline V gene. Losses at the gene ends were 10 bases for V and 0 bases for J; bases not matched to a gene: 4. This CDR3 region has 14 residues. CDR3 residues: CATMTSGSSYEQYF. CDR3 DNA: TGTGCCACCATGACTAGCGGGAGCTCCTACGAGCAGTACTTC.

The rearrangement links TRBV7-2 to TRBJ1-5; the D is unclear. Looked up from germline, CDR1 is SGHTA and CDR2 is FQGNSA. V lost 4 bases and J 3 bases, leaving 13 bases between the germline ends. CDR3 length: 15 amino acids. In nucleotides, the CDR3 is TGTGCCAGCAGCTCCCGGAGTGGAGCCAATCAGCCCCAGCATTTT. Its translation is CASSSRSGANQPQHF. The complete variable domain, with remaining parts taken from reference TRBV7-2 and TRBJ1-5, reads GAGVSQSPSNKVTEKGKDVELRCDPISGHTALYWYRQSLGQGLEFLIYFQGNSAPDKSGLPSDRFSAERTGGSVSTLTIQRTQQEDSAVYLCASSSRSGANQPQHFGDGTRLSIL.

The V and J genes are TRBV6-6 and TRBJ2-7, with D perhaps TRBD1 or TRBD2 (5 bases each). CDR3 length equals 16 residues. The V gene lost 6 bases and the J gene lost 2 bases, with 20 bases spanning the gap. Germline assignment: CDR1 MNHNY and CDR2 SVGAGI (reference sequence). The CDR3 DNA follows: TGTGCCAGCAGCCGTAATACCGGGACCCTAGCCTACGAGCAGTACTTC. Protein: CASSRNTGTLAYEQYF.

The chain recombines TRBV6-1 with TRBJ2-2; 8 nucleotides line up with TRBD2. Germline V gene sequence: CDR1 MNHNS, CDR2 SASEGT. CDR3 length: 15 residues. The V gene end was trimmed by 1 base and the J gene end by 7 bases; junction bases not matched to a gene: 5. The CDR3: CASSEGASGHGELFF. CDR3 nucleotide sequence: TGTGCCAGCAGTGAAGGGGCTAGCGGGCACGGGGAGCTGTTTTTT.

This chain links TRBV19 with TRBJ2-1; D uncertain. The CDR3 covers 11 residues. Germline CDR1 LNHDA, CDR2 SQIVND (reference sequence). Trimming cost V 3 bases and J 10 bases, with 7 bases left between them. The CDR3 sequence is CASSMTEEQFF. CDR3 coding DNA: TGTGCCAGTAGTATGACGGAAGAGCAGTTCTTC.

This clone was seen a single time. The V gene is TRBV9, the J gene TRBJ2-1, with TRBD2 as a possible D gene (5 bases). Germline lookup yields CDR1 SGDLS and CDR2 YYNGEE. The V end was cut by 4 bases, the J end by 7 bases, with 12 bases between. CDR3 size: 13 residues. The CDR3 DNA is TGTGCCAGCAGCCTAGGAAGGGAGAATGAGCAGTTCTTC. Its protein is CASSLGRENEQFF.

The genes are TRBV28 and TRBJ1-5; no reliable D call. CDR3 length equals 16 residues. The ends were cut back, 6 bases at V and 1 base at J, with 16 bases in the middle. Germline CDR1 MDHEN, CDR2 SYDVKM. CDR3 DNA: TGTGCCAGCAGACGTTCCACCACACTAAGCAATCAGCCCCAGCATTTT. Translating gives CASRRSTTLSNQPQHF.

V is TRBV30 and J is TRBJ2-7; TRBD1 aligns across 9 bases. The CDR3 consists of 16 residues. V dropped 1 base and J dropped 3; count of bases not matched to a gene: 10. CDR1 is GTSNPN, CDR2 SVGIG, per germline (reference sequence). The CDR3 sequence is CAWSASGQGRSYEQYF. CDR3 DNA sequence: TGTGCCTGGAGTGCCTCCGGACAGGGGCGGAGCTACGAGCAGTACTTC. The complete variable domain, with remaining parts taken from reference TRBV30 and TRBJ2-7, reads SQTIHQWPATLVQPVGSPLSLECTVEGTSNPNLYWYRQAAGRGLQLLFYSVGIGQISSEVPQNLSASRPQDRQFILSSKKLLLSDSGFYLCAWSASGQGRSYEQYFGPGTRLTVT.

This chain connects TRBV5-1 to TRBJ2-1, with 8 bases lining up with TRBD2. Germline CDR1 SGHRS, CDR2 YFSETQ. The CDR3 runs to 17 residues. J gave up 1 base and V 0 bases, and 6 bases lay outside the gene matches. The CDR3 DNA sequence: TGCGCCAGCAGCTTGGTGTCTAGCGGGTTTTCCTACAATGAGCAGTTCTTC. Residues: CASSLVSSGFSYNEQFF.

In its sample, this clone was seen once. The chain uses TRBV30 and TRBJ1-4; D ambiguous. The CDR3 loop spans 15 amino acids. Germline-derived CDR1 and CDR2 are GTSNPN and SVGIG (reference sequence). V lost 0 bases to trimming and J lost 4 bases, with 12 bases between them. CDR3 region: CAWSVPGPFNEKLFF. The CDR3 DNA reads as TGTGCCTGGAGTGTACCCGGACCGTTTAATGAAAAACTGTTTTTT. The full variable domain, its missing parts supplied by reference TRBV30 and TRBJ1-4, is SQTIHQWPATLVQPVGSPLSLECTVEGTSNPNLYWYRQAAGRGLQLLFYSVGIGQISSEVPQNLSASRPQDRQFILSSKKLLLSDSGFYLCAWSVPGPFNEKLFFGSGTQLSVL.

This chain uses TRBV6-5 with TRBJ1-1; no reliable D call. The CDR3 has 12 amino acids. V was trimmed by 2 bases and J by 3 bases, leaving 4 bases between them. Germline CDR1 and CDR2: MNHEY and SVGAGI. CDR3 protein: CASSYGDTEAFF. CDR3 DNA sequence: TGTGCCAGCAGTTACGGGGACACTGAAGCTTTCTTT.

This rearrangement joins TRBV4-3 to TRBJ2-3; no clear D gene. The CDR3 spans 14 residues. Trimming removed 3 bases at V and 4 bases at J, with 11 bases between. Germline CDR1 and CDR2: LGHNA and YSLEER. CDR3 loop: CASSQNRIPDTQYF. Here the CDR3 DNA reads TGCGCCAGCAGCCAGAATAGGATTCCAGATACGCAGTATTTT.

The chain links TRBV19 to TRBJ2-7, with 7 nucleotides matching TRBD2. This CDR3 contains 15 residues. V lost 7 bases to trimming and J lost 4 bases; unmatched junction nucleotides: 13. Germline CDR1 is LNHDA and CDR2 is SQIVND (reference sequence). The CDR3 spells CASKPTRGGTYEQYF. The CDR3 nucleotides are TGTGCCAGTAAACCCACCCGGGGAGGGACTTACGAGCAGTACTTC.

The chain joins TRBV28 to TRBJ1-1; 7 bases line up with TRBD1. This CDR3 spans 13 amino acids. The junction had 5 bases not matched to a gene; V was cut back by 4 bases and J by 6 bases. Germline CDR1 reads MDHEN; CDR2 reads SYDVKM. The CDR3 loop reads CASSSTGQPEAFF. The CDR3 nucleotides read TGTGCCAGCAGTTCTACGGGACAGCCTGAAGCTTTCTTT.

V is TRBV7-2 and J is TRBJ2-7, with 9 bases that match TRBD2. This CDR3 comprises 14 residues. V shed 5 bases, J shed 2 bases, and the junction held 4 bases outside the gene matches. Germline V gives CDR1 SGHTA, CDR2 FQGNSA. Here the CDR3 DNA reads TGTGCCAGCAGCCCGCTAGCGGGACCCTACGAGCAGTACTTC. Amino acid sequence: CASSPLAGPYEQYF.

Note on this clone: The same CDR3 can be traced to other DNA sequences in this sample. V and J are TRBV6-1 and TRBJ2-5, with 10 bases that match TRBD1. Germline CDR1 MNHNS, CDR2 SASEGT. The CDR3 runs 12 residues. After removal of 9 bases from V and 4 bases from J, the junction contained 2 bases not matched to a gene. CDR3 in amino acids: CASGDRGETQYF. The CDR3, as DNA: TGTGCCAGTGGGGACAGGGGAGAGACCCAGTACTTC.

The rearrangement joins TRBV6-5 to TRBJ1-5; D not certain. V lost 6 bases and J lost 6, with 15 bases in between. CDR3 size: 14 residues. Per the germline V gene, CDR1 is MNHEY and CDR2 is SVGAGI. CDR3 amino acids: CASSPTSHSQPQHF. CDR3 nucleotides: TGTGCCAGCAGCCCAACCAGCCACAGTCAGCCCCAGCATTTT.

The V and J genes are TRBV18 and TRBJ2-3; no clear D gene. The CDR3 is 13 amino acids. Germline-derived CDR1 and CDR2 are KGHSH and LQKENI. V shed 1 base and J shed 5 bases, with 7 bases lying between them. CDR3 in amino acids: CASSPRTLDTQYF. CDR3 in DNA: TGTGCCAGCTCACCACGAACATTAGATACGCAGTATTTT.

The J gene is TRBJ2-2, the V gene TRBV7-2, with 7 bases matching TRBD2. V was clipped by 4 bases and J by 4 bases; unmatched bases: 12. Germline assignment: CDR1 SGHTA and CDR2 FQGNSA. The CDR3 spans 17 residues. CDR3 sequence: CASSSPTKGGVTGELFF. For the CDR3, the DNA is TGTGCCAGCAGCTCCCCAACTAAGGGAGGGGTCACCGGGGAGCTGTTTTTT. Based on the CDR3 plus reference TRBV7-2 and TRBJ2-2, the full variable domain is GAGVSQSPSNKVTEKGKDVELRCDPISGHTALYWYRQSLGQGLEFLIYFQGNSAPDKSGLPSDRFSAERTGGSVSTLTIQRTQQEDSAVYLCASSSPTKGGVTGELFFGEGSRLTVL.

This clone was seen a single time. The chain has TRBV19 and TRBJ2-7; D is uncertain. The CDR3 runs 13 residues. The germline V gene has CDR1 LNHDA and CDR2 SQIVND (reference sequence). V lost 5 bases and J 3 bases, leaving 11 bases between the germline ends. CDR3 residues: CASSVLGNYEQYF. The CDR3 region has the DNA TGTGCCAGTAGTGTTCTAGGGAACTACGAGCAGTACTTC.

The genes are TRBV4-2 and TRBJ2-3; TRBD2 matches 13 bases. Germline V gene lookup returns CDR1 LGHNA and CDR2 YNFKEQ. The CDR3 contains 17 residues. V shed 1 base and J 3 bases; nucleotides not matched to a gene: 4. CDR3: CASSQGRLAGGTDTQYF. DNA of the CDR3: TGTGCCAGCAGCCAAGGTAGACTAGCGGGAGGTACAGATACGCAGTATTTT.

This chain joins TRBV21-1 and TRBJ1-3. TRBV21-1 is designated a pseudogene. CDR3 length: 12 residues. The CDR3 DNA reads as TGTGCCAGCAGGGTAGGGGGAAACACCATATATTTT. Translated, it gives CASRVGGNTIYF.

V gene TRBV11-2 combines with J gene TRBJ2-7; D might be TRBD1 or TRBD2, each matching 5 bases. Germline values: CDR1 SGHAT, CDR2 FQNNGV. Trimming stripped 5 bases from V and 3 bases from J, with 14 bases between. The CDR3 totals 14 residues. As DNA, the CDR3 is TGTGCCAGCAGCCGTTCGGGGCTCATCTACGAGCAGTACTTC. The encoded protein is CASSRSGLIYEQYF.